The clone carrying this TCR beta chain was seen more than once but under ten times. What it binds is not known. This sample is drawn from a study of identical twins. Study results and caveats: In cord blood, abundant beta clonotypes had fewer insertions; memory showed no trend.

Germline V gene lookup returns CDR1 LGHDT and CDR2 YNNKEL (reference sequence). This CDR3 has 14 residues. V gave up 0 bases and J gave up 6 bases, with 9 bases separating them. Template switching, a step in the protocol, added a universal primer site, and cDNA carried unique molecular identifiers. Each CDR3 protein is one row after TCRdb ran MiXCR on the 5' RACE reads. The sample records approximately 590,000 distinct CDR3 sequences, 9.6% being singletons. These sequences were also reported in another study, on yellow fever vaccine responses in identical twins.

The J gene is TRBJ2-1, the V gene TRBV3-1; no firm D call. The clonotype comes from a woman aged 18-29 years in good health. The material sequenced was PBMCs. CDR3 region: CASSQDRARNEQFF. DNA for the CDR3: TGTGCCAGCAGCCAAGATCGGGCTCGCAATGAGCAGTTCTTC.